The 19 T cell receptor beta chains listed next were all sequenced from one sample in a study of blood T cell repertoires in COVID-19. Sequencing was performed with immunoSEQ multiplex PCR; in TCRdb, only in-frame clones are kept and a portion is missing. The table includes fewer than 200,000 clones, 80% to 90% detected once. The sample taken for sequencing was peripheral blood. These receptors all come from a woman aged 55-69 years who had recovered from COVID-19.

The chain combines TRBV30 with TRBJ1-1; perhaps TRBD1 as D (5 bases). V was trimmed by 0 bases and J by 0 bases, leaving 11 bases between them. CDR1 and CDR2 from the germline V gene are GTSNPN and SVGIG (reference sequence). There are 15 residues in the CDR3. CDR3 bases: TGTGCCTGGAGTGTACCAGGCAGGGTGAACACTGAAGCTTTCTTT. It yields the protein CAWSVPGRVNTEAFF.

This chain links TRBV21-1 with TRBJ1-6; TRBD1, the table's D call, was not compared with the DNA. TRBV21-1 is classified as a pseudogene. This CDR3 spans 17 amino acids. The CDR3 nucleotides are TGTGCCAGCAGGAGAAGCACAGGGGTCCCGGGGAATTCACCCCTCCACTTT. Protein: CASRRSTGVPGNSPLHF.

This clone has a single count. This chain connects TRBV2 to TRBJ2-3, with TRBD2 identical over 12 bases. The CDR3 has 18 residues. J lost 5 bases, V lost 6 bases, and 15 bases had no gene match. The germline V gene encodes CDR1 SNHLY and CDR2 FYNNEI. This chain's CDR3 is CASSGPGLAGSYIDTQYF. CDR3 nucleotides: TGTGCCAGCAGCGGCCCGGGACTAGCGGGCTCCTATATAGATACGCAGTATTTT.

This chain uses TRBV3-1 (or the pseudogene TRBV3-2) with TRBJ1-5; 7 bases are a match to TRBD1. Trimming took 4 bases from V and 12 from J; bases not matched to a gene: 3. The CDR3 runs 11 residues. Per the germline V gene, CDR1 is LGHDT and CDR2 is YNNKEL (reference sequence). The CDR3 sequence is CASSPDRVQHF. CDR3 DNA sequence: TGTGCCAGCAGCCCCGACAGGGTCCAGCATTTT.

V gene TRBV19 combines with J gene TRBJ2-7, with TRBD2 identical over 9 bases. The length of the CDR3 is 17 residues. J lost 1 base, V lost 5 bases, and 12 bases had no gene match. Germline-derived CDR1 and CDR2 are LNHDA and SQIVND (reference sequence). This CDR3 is CASSPLPRGGSSYEQYF. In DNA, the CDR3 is TGTGCCAGTAGTCCTCTGCCGCGGGGGGGCAGTTCCTACGAGCAGTACTTC.

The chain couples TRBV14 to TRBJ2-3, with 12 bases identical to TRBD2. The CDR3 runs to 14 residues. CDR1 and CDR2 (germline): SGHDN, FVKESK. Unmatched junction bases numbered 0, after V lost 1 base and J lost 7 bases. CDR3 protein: CASSQGTSGNTQYF. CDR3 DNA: TGTGCCAGCAGCCAAGGGACTAGCGGGAATACGCAGTATTTT.

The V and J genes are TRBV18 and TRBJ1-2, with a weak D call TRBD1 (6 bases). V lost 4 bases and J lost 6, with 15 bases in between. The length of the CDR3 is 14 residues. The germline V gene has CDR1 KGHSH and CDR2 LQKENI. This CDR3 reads CASSRDNRDNGYTF. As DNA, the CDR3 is TGTGCCAGCTCACGGGACAACCGGGACAATGGCTACACCTTC.

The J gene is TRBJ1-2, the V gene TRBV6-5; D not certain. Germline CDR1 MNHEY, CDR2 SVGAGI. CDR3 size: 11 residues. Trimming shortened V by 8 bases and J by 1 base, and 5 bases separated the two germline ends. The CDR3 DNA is TGTGCCAGCGCGATTAACTATGGCTACACCTTC. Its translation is CASAINYGYTF.

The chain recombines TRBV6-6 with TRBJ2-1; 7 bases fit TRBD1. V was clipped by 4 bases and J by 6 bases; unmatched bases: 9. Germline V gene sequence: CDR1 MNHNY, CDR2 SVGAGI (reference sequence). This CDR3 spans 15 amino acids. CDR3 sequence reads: CASSSPGQPPNEQFF. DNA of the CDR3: TGTGCCAGCAGTTCCCCGGGACAGCCCCCCAATGAGCAGTTCTTC.

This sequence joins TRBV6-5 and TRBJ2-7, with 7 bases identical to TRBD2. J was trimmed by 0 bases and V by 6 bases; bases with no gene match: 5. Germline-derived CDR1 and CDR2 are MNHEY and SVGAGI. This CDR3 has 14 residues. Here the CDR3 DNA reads TGTGCCAGCAGCCCCAGGACTAGCTCCTACGAGCAGTACTTC. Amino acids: CASSPRTSSYEQYF.

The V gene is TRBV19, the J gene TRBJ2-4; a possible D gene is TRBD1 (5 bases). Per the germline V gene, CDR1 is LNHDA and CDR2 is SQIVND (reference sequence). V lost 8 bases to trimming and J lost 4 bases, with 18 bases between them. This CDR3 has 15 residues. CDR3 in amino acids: CASPLKLRGKNIQYF. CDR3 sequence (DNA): TGTGCCAGTCCACTCAAATTAAGGGGTAAAAACATTCAGTACTTC.

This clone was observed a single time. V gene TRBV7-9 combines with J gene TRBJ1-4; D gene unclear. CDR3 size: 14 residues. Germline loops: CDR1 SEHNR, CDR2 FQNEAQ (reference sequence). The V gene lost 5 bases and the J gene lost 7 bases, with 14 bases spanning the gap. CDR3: CASSLEGGVEKLFF. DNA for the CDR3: TGTGCCAGCAGCCTAGAAGGAGGAGTTGAAAAACTGTTTTTT.

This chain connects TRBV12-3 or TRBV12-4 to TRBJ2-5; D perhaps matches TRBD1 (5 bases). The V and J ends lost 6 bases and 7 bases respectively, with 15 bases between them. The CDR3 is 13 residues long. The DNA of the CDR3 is TGTGCCAGCAGCCCGACAGCTCCAACGACCCAGTACTTC. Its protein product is CASSPTAPTTQYF.

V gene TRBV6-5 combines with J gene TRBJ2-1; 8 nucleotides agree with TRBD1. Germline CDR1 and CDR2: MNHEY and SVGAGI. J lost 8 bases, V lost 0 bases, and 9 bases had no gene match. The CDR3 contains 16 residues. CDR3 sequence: CASSYSMDRVYYEQFF. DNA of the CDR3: TGTGCCAGCAGTTACTCTATGGACAGGGTTTACTATGAGCAGTTCTTC.

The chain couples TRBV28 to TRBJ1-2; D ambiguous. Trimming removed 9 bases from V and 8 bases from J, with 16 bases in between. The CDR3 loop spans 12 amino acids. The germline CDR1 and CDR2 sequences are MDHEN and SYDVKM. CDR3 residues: CASRNLLGGYTF. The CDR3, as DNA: TGTGCCAGTAGGAACCTTTTGGGCGGCTACACCTTC.

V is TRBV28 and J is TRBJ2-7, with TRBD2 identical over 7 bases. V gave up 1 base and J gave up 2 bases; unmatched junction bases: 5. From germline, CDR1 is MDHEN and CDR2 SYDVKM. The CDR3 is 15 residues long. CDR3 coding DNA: TGTGCCAGCAGTTTATTGGGAGGGACCCCCTACGAGCAGTACTTC. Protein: CASSLLGGTPYEQYF.

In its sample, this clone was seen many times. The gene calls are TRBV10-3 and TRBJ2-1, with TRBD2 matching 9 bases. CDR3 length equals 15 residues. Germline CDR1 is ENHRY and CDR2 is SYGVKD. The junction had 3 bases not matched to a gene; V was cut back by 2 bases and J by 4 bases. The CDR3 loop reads CAISERLAGYNEQFF. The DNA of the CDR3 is TGTGCCATCAGTGAGAGGCTAGCGGGATACAATGAGCAGTTCTTC.

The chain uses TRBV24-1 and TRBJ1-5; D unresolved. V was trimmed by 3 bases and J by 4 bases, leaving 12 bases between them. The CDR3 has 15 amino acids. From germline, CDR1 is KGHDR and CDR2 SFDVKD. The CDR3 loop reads CATSDPVEVNQPQHF. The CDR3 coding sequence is TGTGCCACCAGTGATCCGGTCGAAGTGAATCAGCCCCAGCATTTT.

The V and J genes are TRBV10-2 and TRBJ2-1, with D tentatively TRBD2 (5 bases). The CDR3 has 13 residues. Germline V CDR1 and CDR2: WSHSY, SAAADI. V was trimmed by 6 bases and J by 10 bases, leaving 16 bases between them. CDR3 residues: CASRGSGAQEQFF. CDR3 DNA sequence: TGCGCCAGCAGGGGGAGTGGAGCGCAAGAGCAGTTCTTC.